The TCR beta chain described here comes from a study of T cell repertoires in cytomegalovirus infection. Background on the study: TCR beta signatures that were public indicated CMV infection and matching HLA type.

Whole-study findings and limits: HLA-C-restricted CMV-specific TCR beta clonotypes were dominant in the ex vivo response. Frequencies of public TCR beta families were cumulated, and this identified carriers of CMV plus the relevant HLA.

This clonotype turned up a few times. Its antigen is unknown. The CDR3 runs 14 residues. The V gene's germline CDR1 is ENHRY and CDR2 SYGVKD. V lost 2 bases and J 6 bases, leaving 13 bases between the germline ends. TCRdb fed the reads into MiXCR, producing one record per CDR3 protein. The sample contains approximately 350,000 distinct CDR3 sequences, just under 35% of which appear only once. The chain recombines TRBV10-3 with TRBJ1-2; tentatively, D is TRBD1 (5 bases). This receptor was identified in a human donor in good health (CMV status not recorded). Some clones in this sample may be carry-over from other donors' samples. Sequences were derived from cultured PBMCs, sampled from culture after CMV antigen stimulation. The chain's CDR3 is CAISEGAKYNGYTF. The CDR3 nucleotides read TGTGCCATCAGTGAGGGGGCTAAATATAATGGCTACACCTTC.